This TCR beta chain was identified in a study of cytomegalovirus exposure and HLA in healthy donors (dated by TCRdb to the late 2010s). The study in broad terms: According to a later analysis, one platform produced both the 100 to 150 validation repertoires and the roughly 650 repertoires of the first cohort. The aim of the study was to test whether cataloging public T cell receptors could identify signatures of past pathogen exposure. In addition to the first cohort of around 670 subjects, a separate validation cohort of some 120 different subjects was used. To predict cytomegalovirus infection status, the study combined high-throughput TCR immunosequencing, statistical association of individual TCRs with disease status, and machine learning.

The donors belonged to the validation cohort of over a hundred subjects, which was separate from the roughly 700-subject first cohort. From the cysteine through the phenylalanine, the CDR3 covers 16 amino acids. Only CDR3 DNA remains: 48 bases, in frame from the first base. V lost 5 bases and J lost 5 bases; the stretch between them is 21 bases long. Sequences SGHVS (CDR1) and FQNEAQ (CDR2) are obtained from the germline V gene. This clone was detected a few times. Its recognized antigen is unknown. Base qualities are not recorded, but no much larger clone differs from it by a single base. General study outcomes and caveats: Subsequent analysis determined that TCRs grouped into clusters in the first cohort also showed a tendency toward co-occurrence across the 120 or so validation repertoires, and 85% to 95% of cluster scores exceeded 0. According to the authors, the approach could potentially be generalized to other disease states and immunological phenotypes. The classifier was reported to diagnose cytomegalovirus status with high specificity and sensitivity in both the original and validation cohorts. Across donors, most TCR sequences were observed very rarely, whereas some public TCRs were present in many individuals. All 120 or so repertoires were used to score co-occurrence in the validation cohort in a later analysis, because that analysis had no HLA typing for the cohort. A few of the identified cytomegalovirus-associated TCR beta chains were confirmed in vitro to be specific for cytomegalovirus antigens. In the study, some 160 TCR beta chains were listed as associated with cytomegalovirus.

Libraries were prepared through the immunoSEQ multiplex PCR assay. In the authors' own workflow: A statistical classification framework was built to diagnose cytomegalovirus status from the catalog of TCR beta chain sequences. TCRdb's version of the immuneACCESS table is confined to in-frame rearrangements and falls short of the full clone set. An unresolved V gene accounts for under half of the shortfall where checked; the remainder is of unknown origin. The V and J calls and clone size come from that table; D and trimming were worked out from the DNA. In all, the sample holds approximately 65,000 clones, and about 91% of those were seen once. The top ten clones comprise approximately 3.4% of the sample.

This TCR was recovered from a man between 18 and 29 years old in good health and CMV-seronegative. Material for sequencing was PBMCs. The chain uses TRBV7-8 and TRBJ2-5; perhaps TRBD2 is the D gene, with 5 bases matching. The bases are TGTGCCAGCAGCCAGCGATACGAAGGGAGATCTGAGACCCAGTACTTC. It translates to CASSQRYEGRSETQYF.